This T cell receptor (beta chain) stems from a study of blood T cell repertoires in COVID-19. Study context: Specimens from acute and convalescent COVID-19 originated in the United States, Italy and Spain.

As for this clone: Other nucleotide sequences from this sample produce the same CDR3.

Source study methods: Quantification of nucleated cells was approximated via reference gene primer amplification. Data came from immunoSEQ multiplex PCR; TCRdb stores just in-frame clones and leaves some out. The V and J calls and clone size come from that table; D and trimming were worked out from the DNA. The sample yields approximately 200,000 clones, roughly 87% seen once. V shed 4 bases, J shed 5 bases, and the junction held 12 bases outside the gene matches. There are 16 residues in the CDR3. In germline, CDR1 is SGHRS, CDR2 YFSETQ. The chain couples TRBV5-1 to TRBJ2-7; 10 bases fit TRBD1. This TCR was recovered from a man aged 35 to 55 with active or convalescent COVID-19. Sequences were obtained from peripheral blood. CDR3 nucleotide sequence: TGCGCCAGCAGCCCGAGATGGGGGACAGGGGAGCACGAGCAGTACTTC. It is translated as CASSPRWGTGEHEQYF.